The 10 T cell receptor beta chains listed next were all sequenced from one sample in a study of cytomegalovirus exposure and HLA in healthy donors. The PCR used 60 Vbeta and 13 Jbeta primers. Here immunoSEQ multiplex PCR was the method, and the copy in TCRdb shows in-frame clones only, minus some. The sample has 84,000 or so clones, more than 60% seen once. The source material was PBMCs. These receptors came from a boy younger than 18 in good health and CMV-seronegative.

The V and J genes are TRBV28 and TRBJ1-4; 8 bases match TRBD1. CDR1 MDHEN and CDR2 SYDVKM come from the germline V gene. The CDR3 is 13 residues long. J gave up 7 bases and V 3 bases, and 1 base lay outside the gene matches. As DNA, the CDR3 is TGTGCCAGCAGTTTGGACAGGGTTGAAAAACTGTTTTTT. The encoded protein is CASSLDRVEKLFF.

The CDR3 reads CASSVTQANTGELFF. The CDR3 nucleotides are TGTGCCAGCAGCGTAACGCAGGCGAACACCGGGGAGCTGTTTTTT. The rearrangement uses TRBV9 and TRBJ2-2; D not resolved. The germline V gene encodes CDR1 SGDLS and CDR2 YYNGEE. The CDR3 runs 15 residues. The V end lost 1 base, the J end lost 0 bases, and 7 bases lay between the germline ends.

The CDR3 DNA sequence: TGTGCCAGCTCCCTACAGGCCCCGAACACTGAAGCTTTCTTT. Translation: CASSLQAPNTEAFF. The rearrangement joins TRBV18 to TRBJ1-1; maybe TRBD1 (5 bases). Trimming removed 6 bases at V and 1 base at J, with 12 bases between. The germline V gene has CDR1 KGHSH and CDR2 LQKENI. This CDR3 contains 14 residues.

This clone was recorded only once. Its ends do not fully match the called genes, so a read error is possible. The J gene is TRBJ1-2, the V gene TRBV7-2; perhaps TRBD1 as D (5 bases). CDR3 length: 15 amino acids. Looked up from germline, CDR1 is SGHTA and CDR2 is FQGNSA. CDR3 amino acids: CASRLGVIGRVDYTF. CDR3 nucleotide sequence: TGTGCCAGCAGGTTAGGGGTTATAGGCAGGGTTGACTACACCTTC.

The V call is TRBV29-1, the J call TRBJ2-7; 8 bases agree with TRBD1. CDR1 and CDR2 from the germline V gene are SQVTM and ANQGSEA. The CDR3 is 13 amino acids. Trimming cost V 7 bases and J 3 bases; bases outside gene matches: 8. The CDR3 spells CSARTGSNYEQYF. Here the CDR3 DNA reads TGCAGCGCTAGGACAGGGAGCAACTACGAGCAGTACTTC.

This chain links TRBV7-8 with TRBJ1-1, with TRBD1 as a possible D gene (5 bases). V lost 1 base and J lost 8, with 14 bases in between. Germline V gene sequence: CDR1 SGHVS, CDR2 FQNEAQ. This CDR3 is 14 amino acids long. CDR3 coding DNA: TGTGCCAGCAGCTTAGGGGCTGGGCAGGGAGAAGCTTTCTTT. It codes for CASSLGAGQGEAFF.

The rearrangement joins TRBV15 to TRBJ2-5; D possibly corresponds to TRBD1 (6 bases). Per germline, CDR1 LNHNV and CDR2 YYDKDF (reference sequence). Trimming took off 0 bases at V and 2 bases at J, with 10 bases between the two ends. This CDR3 is built from 15 residues. The CDR3: CATSREDSLQETQYF. CDR3 nucleotide sequence: TGTGCCACCAGCAGAGAGGACAGCCTTCAAGAGACCCAGTACTTC.

The chain employs TRBV9 and TRBJ2-1; D gene ambiguous. The CDR3 sequence is 14 residues long. The germline V and J ends were trimmed by 0 bases and 7 bases, with 11 bases remaining between them. CDR1 is SGDLS and CDR2 is YYNGEE in the germline V gene. The CDR3 DNA follows: TGTGCCAGCAGCGTAGTGAGCTCCACTAATGAGCAGTTCTTC. Residues: CASSVVSSTNEQFF.

The chain has TRBV11-3 and TRBJ1-2; TRBD1 agrees at 9 bases. Germline lookup yields CDR1 SGHNT and CDR2 YENEEA. This CDR3 has 16 residues. V shed 5 bases and J 4 bases; nucleotides not matched to a gene: 11. CDR3 DNA: TGTGCCAGCAGCCCCCCCGGGACAGGGAAGGCCTATGGCTACACCTTC. Translated: CASSPPGTGKAYGYTF.

This chain joins TRBV18 and TRBJ2-7, with D maybe TRBD2 (6 bases). The CDR3 covers 12 residues. Trimming stripped 3 bases from V and 5 bases from J, with 8 bases between. Germline CDR1 KGHSH, CDR2 LQKENI. The CDR3 spells CASSPGGDEQYF. DNA of the CDR3: TGTGCCAGCTCACCTGGCGGGGACGAGCAGTACTTC. The variable domain in full, completed from reference TRBV18 and TRBJ2-7, reads NAGVMQNPRHLVRRRGQEARLRCSPMKGHSHVYWYRQLPEEGLKFMVYLQKENIIDESGMPKERFSAEFPKEGPSILRIQQVVRGDSAAYFCASSPGGDEQYFGPGTRLTVT.